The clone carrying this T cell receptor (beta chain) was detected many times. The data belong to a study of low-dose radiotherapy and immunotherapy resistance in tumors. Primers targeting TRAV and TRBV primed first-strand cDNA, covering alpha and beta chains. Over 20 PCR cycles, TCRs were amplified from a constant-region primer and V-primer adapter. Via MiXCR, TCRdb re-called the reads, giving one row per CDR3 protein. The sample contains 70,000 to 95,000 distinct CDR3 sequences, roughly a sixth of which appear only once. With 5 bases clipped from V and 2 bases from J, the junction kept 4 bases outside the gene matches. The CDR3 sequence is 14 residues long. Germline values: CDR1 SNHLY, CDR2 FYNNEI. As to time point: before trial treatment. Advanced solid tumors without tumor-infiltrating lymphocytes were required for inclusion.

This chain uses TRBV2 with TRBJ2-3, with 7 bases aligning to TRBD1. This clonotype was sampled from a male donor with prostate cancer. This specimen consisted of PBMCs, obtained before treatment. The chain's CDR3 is CASSRGTATDTQYF. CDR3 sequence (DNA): TGTGCCAGCAGTAGGGGGACAGCCACAGATACGCAGTATTTT.